Described below is a single T cell receptor beta chain sequence and its context. The germline V gene encodes CDR1 MNHGY and CDR2 SVAAGI. V was trimmed by 4 bases and J by 0 bases, leaving 10 bases between them. The CDR3 loop spans 15 amino acids. Libraries were prepared by immunoSEQ multiplex PCR; TCRdb keeps only in-frame clonotypes and omits some of them. The table shows tens of thousands of clones, with about 85% occurring only once. The sample comes from a study of T cell changes during pregnancy in multiple sclerosis. The receptor was derived from a female donor with multiple sclerosis, enrolled in a pregnancy study. The J gene is TRBJ1-5, the V gene TRBV6-9; a possible D gene is TRBD1 (6 bases). The material sequenced was CD4+ T cells from peripheral blood mononuclear cells, taken in the third trimester of pregnancy. The CDR3 reads CASSLQGYSNQPQHF. The CDR3, as DNA: TGTGCCAGCAGTTTACAGGGTTATAGCAATCAGCCCCAGCATTTT.